This passage covers 7 T cell receptor beta chains from one sample sequenced in a study of CD8+CD57+ T cells in acquired aplastic anemia. Previously, flow cytometry had revealed CD8+CD57+ cell expansion in the patients chosen for sequencing. TCR beta VDJ and CDR3 were profiled, and genomic DNA was the template. One entry per CDR3 protein, called by TCRdb with MiXCR from the reads. The sample yields 150,000 or so distinct CDR3 sequences, about 50% seen once. Sequenced material: sorted CD4+, CD8+, or CD8+CD57+ T cells (not recorded which) from PBMCs. Every receptor here comes from a human donor with aplastic anemia.

This clonotype was seen ten or more times. The rearrangement joins TRBV7-6 to TRBJ1-1; weak D call: TRBD1 (5 bases). CDR3 size: 14 residues. Germline CDR1 and CDR2: SGHVS and FNYEAQ. The ends were cut back, 5 bases at V and 0 bases at J, with 10 bases in the middle. The CDR3 sequence is CASSPRTLNTEAFF. CDR3 nucleotide sequence: TGTGCCAGCAGCCCCCGGACACTGAACACTGAAGCTTTCTTT.

This clonotype was detected a few times. CDR3 region: CASSILENTEAFF. CDR3 nucleotides: TGTGCCAGCAGCATACTCGAGAACACTGAAGCTTTCTTT. This sequence joins TRBV7-3 and TRBJ1-1; D remains unclear. The V end lost 5 bases, the J end lost 1 base, and 8 bases lay between the germline ends. The V gene's germline CDR1 is SGHTA and CDR2 FQGTGA. This CDR3 is 13 amino acids long. The full variable domain, rest sourced from reference TRBV7-3 and TRBJ1-1, is GAGVSQTPSNKVTEKGKYVELRCDPISGHTALYWYRQSLGQGPEFLIYFQGTGAADDSGLPNDRFFAVRPEGSVSTLKIQRTERGDSAVYLCASSILENTEAFFGQGTRLTVV.

The sample holds many counts of this clonotype. V gene TRBV4-3 combines with J gene TRBJ1-4; no definite D call. The CDR3 has 15 residues. V was trimmed by 0 bases and J by 12 bases, leaving 17 bases between them. Germline V gene data show CDR1 as LGHNA and CDR2 as YSLEER. Here the CDR3 DNA reads TGCGCCAGCAGCCAAGATCCCTCCCCCACCCCAGAACTGTTTTTT. Translation gives CASSQDPSPTPELFF.

The chain couples TRBV20-1 to TRBJ1-1; 10 bases agree with TRBD1. The J segment lost 4 bases and the V segment lost 4 bases, leaving 9 bases of the junction unmatched. CDR1 DFQATT and CDR2 SNEGSKA come from the germline V gene (reference sequence). The CDR3 covers 15 residues. The CDR3 DNA reads as TGCAGTGCTACGTCACCGGGACAGGGGAGCACTGAAGCTTTCTTT. Amino acids: CSATSPGQGSTEAFF.

A few counts support this clonotype. The rearrangement links TRBV6-2 or TRBV6-3 to TRBJ1-1; 9 bases agree with TRBD1. Germline V CDR1 and CDR2: MNHEY, SVGEGT. After removal of 2 bases from V and 2 bases from J, the junction contained 9 bases not matched to a gene. The CDR3 totals 17 residues. In DNA, the CDR3 is TGTGCCAGCAGTTACGCGGGACAGGGAAGGGGAAACACTGAAGCTTTCTTT. Protein product: CASSYAGQGRGNTEAFF.

V usage is TRBV24-1 and J usage is TRBJ1-2; D gene uncertain. The CDR3 runs to 13 residues. V was shortened by 3 bases and J by 5 bases, with 9 bases between the two germline ends. Germline CDR1 KGHDR, CDR2 SFDVKD. The CDR3 spells CATSDNGWYGYTF. The CDR3 DNA is TGTGCCACCAGTGATAACGGGTGGTATGGCTACACCTTC.

The chain combines TRBV6-1 with TRBJ1-3; TRBD1 is a possible D gene (5 bases). CDR1 MNHNS and CDR2 SASEGT come from the germline V gene. This CDR3 comprises 17 residues. V lost 2 bases and J 0 bases, leaving 14 bases between the germline ends. The CDR3 DNA is TGTGCCAGCAGTGAAAGGGGAGTCCGTAACTCTGGAAACACCATATATTTT. As protein: CASSERGVRNSGNTIYF.